This TCR beta chain originates from a study of T cell responses to AZD1222 COVID-19 vaccine. Data came from immunoSEQ multiplex PCR; TCRdb stores just in-frame clones and leaves some out. This table has about 170,000 clones, roughly 87% appearing once. The V gene's germline CDR1 is MNHEY and CDR2 SMNVEV (reference sequence). CDR3 length: 16 amino acids. V lost 5 bases to trimming and J lost 4 bases; unmatched junction nucleotides: 8. The chain joins TRBV27 to TRBJ1-2; 12 bases fit TRBD1. This sequence was found in an adult in good health. The source material was peripheral blood, sampled on day 0 of AZD1222 vaccination. The CDR3 is CASSRGTGGLLYGYTF. The DNA of the CDR3 is TGTGCCAGCAGTCGTGGGACAGGGGGCCTACTCTATGGCTACACCTTC.